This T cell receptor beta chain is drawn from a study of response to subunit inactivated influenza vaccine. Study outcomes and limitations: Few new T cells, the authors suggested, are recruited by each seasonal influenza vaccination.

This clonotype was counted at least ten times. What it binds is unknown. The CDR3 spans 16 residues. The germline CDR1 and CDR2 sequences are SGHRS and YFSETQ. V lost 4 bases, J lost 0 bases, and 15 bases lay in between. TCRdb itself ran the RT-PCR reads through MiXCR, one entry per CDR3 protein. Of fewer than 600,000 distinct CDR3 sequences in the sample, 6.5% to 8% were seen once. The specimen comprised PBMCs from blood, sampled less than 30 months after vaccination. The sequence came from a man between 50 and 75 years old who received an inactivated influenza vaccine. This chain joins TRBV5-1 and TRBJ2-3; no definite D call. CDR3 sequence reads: CASSHRLSASTDTQYF. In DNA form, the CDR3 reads TGCGCCAGCAGCCATCGACTTTCTGCTAGCACAGATACGCAGTATTTT. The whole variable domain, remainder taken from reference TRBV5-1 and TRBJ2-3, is KAGVTQTPRYLIKTRGQQVTLSCSPISGHRSVSWYQQTPGQGLQFLFEYFSETQRNKGNFPGRFSGRQFSNSRSEMNVSTLELGDSALYLCASSHRLSASTDTQYFGPGTRLTVL.